This record concerns one T cell receptor beta chain sequence. The entry originates in a study of blood T cell repertoires in COVID-19. Study summary: The United States, Italy and Spain supplied acute and convalescent COVID-19 samples. T cells, B-cell-depleted T cells, or PBMCs provided the cDNA or gDNA that served as material.

This CDR3 has 15 residues. The V and J ends lost 6 bases and 4 bases, in that order; junction bases with no gene match: 8. The V gene's germline CDR1 is MDHEN and CDR2 SYDVKM. Methods used by the authors: Amplified reference gene primers provided the basis for estimating nucleated cell counts. TCRdb's table, derived via immunoSEQ multiplex PCR, lists solely in-frame clones and lacks some. The V and J calls and clone size were taken over from that table, and D and trimming were inferred from the DNA. Seen here are 70,000 to 80,000 clones, about 90% observed once, and the top ten hold approximately 19%.

The chain links TRBV28 to TRBJ1-2; 10 nucleotides match TRBD1. The source is a man at least 80 years old in a cohort sampled during active COVID-19. Sequencing input: peripheral blood. CDR3 protein: CASSPPRDRGYGYTF. The CDR3 coding sequence is TGTGCCAGCAGCCCTCCCCGGGACAGGGGCTATGGCTACACCTTC.